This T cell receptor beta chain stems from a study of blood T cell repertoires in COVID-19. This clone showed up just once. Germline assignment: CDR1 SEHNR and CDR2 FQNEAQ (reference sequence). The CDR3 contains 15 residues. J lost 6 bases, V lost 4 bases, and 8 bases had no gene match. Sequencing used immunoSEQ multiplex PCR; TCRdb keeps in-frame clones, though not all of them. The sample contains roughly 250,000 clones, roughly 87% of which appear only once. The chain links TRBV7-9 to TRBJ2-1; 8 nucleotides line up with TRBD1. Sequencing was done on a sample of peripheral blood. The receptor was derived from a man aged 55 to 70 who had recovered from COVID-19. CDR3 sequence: CASSSRQGRFNEQFF. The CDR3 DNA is TGTGCCAGCAGCTCGAGACAGGGGCGGTTCAATGAGCAGTTCTTC. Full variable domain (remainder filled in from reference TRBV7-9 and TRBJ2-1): DTGVSQNPRHKITKRGQNVTFRCDPISEHNRLYWYRQTLGQGPEFLTYFQNEAQLEKSRLLSDRFSAERPKGSFSTLEIQRTEQGDSAMYLCASSSRQGRFNEQFFGPGTRLTVL.